This T cell receptor beta chain appears in the sequencing data of a study of T-cell memory formation after mild COVID-19. Only a few counts were recorded for this clonotype. MiXCR, applied by TCRdb to the 5' RACE reads, yields one record per CDR3 protein. The sample yields a few hundred thousand distinct CDR3 sequences, roughly 18% seen once. The CDR3 is 12 amino acids. Germline V gives CDR1 LNHDA, CDR2 SQIVND (reference sequence). The junction had 6 bases not matched to a gene; V was cut back by 11 bases and J by 5 bases. The chain combines TRBV19 with TRBJ1-3, with TRBD1 identical over 7 bases. This sequence originates from a man younger than 35 who had mild COVID-19 (a few samples of this study predate the infection). Cell type and time point are not known. The sample consisted of PBMCs or a T cell subset sorted from them (not recorded which). CDR3 amino acids: CAARDSRNTIYF. CDR3 nucleotide sequence: TGTGCCGCTAGGGACAGCAGAAACACCATATATTTT.